This T cell receptor beta chain comes out of a study of T cells in Graves' hyperthyroidism and ophthalmopathy. Amplified TCR beta CDR3 regions derived from RNA transcripts. A first-round RT-PCR of the TCR CDR3 used the HTBI primer set. MiXCR, applied by TCRdb to the multiplex PCR reads, yields one record per CDR3 protein. The repertoire includes hundreds of thousands of distinct CDR3 sequences, 45% of them detected once, and about 7.2% sits in the top ten. Sequencing was carried out using peripheral blood or thyroid tissue (not recorded which). This clonotype was sampled from an adult man with Graves' disease, either hyperthyroidism or ophthalmopathy (not recorded which).

The CDR3 DNA sequence: TGTGCCAGCAGCCTAGGGGTAGCGGGAGGGCACGAGCAGTACTTC. Translating gives CASSLGVAGGHEQYF. The rearrangement joins TRBV7-9 to TRBJ2-7, with 11 positions matching TRBD2. The CDR3 is made up of 15 amino acids. Germline V gene data show CDR1 as SEHNR and CDR2 as FQNEAQ (reference sequence). With 5 bases clipped from V and 5 bases from J, the junction kept 8 bases outside the gene matches.